This T cell receptor (beta chain) was obtained from a study of blood T cell repertoires in COVID-19. Study-wide context: COVID-19 samples, acute and convalescent, were from the United States, Italy and Spain. From T cells, B-cell-depleted T cells, or PBMCs came the material, which was cDNA or gDNA.

This clone was seen once. Seattle enrolled patients during active infection and tracked them longitudinally. Looked up from germline, CDR1 is ENHRY and CDR2 is SYGVKD. The trim removed 6 bases at V and 3 bases at J, leaving 6 bases unmatched. CDR3 length: 14 residues. Under the authors' procedure: Reference gene primers were amplified, and this amplification served to estimate nucleated cell counts. TCRdb keeps only in-frame clones here, not all; method: immunoSEQ multiplex PCR. V, J and clone size are those of that table, while D and trimming were read from the DNA. The table records roughly 250,000 clones, 80% to 95% of them present only once.

V is TRBV10-3 and J is TRBJ2-7; TRBD1 matches at 9 bases. The source of this sequence is a man in his thirties or forties with COVID-19, enrolled during active disease. The sequencing input was peripheral blood. CDR3 residues: CAIREGQGIYEQYF. The CDR3 DNA reads as TGTGCCATCAGGGAGGGACAGGGTATCTACGAGCAGTACTTC.